The clone carrying this T cell receptor (beta chain) was counted a single time. No antigen is known for it. This entry belongs to a study of Ad26.COV2.S vaccination and SARS-CoV-2 variants. The CDR3 is 12 amino acids. Per the germline V gene, CDR1 is SNHLY and CDR2 is FYNNEI. Trimming stripped 6 bases from V and 7 bases from J, with 12 bases between. Study outcomes and limitations: The TCR breadth and depth analyses may have produced an underestimate of total T cell responses. Following vaccination, spike-specific CD8+ and CD4+ T cell responses reportedly exhibited substantial breadth.

Clones were sequenced by immunoSEQ multiplex PCR, and TCRdb holds only the in-frame ones, with some missing. The sample lists about 350,000 clones; 92% were seen once. The V gene is TRBV2, the J gene TRBJ1-2; tentatively, D is TRBD1 (5 bases). The sample was peripheral blood, taken after recovery from COVID-19. The receptor was derived from a human donor who had recovered from COVID-19. The CDR3 coding sequence is TGTGCCAGCAGGCAGGGATGGCGTGGCTACACCTTC. This gives the protein CASRQGWRGYTF.